The T cell receptor (beta chain) described here comes from a study of blood T cells in healthy people across ages. Combining a sample-barcoded 5' primer with a J-beta primer mix, a second PCR ran for roughly 7 to 12 cycles. Every cDNA molecule carried a tag from a template-switch adaptor bearing 12 random nucleotides. Researchers report that each sample yielded at least 3 million CDR3-containing paired-end reads. Using its own MiXCR run on the 5' RACE reads, TCRdb lists one record per CDR3 protein. The sample has about 670,000 distinct CDR3 sequences; 52% are singletons. With regard to this clonotype: Antigen unknown.

The CDR3 spans 15 residues. J was trimmed by 9 bases and V by 5 bases; bases with no gene match: 9. Broader study findings: Higher diversity, along with more naive CD4+ cells, distinguished long-lived donors from aged donors.

The J gene is TRBJ1-6, the V gene TRBV12-3 or TRBV12-4, with TRBD1 matching over 8 bases. The origin of this receptor is a woman aged 80 or over in good health. The sequenced sample consisted of blood. CDR3 coding DNA: TGTGCCAGCAGTCCCGGACAGGGAAGTACTTCACCCCTCCACTTT. Protein: CASSPGQGSTSPLHF.